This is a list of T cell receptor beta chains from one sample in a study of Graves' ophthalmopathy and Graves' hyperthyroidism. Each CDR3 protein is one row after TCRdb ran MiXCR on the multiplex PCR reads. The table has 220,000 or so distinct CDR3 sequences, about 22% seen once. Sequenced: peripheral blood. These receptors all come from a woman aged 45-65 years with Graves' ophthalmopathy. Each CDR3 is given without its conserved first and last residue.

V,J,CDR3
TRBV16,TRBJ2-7,ASSQSARAYEQY
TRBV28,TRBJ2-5,ASSLAGQGGETQY
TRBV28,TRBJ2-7,ASSLTGQASYEQY
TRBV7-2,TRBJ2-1,ASSLTSGSNEQF
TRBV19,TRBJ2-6,ASTQTAGANVLT
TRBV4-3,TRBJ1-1,ASSQDGDTEAF
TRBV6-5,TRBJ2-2,ASTINNRTPGSCF
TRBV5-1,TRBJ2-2,ASSLLQGAVGELF
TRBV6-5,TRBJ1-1,ASSSHQGMNTEAF
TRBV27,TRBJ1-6,ASSSQGYNSPLH
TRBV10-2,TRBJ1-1,ASSETGGRITEAF
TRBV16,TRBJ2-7,ASSQAGRTYEQY
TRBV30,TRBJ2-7,AWSVKREAQYEQY
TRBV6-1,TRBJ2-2,ASGQGGTGELF
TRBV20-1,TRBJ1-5,SARDARSGGPNQPQH
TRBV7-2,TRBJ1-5,ASSLRVGYNQPQH
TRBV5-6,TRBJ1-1,ASSLLSRLNRYTEAF
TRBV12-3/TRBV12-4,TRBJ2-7,ASRAGTGSKY
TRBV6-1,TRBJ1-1,ASSDRPGNTEAF
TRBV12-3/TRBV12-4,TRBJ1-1,ASDREVPTEAF
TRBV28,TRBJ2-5,ASSLPTGGGETQY
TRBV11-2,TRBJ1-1,ASSLGPLEAF
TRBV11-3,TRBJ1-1,ASSLAGTEAF
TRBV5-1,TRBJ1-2,ASSLGQGGDYGHT
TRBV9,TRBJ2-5,ASSDRTSLQETQY
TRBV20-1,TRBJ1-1,SARLPPAF
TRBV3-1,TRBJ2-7,ASSPSLGEQY
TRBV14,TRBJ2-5,ASSQGFGRKTQY
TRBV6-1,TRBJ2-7,ASSVSPEAHEQY
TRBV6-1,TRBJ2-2,ASSEGHYTGELF
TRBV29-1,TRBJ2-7,SVGGHEQY
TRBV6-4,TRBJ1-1,ASSELANTEAF
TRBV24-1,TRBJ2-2,ATSDRTVNTGELF
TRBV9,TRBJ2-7,ASSVGVGSYEQY
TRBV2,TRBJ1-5,ASLRDRDSNQPQH
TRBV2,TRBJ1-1,ASSAQVWDTEAF
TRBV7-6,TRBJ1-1,ASSLVQSEVAF
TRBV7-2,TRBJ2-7,ASSSRDLLPYEQY
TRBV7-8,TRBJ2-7,ASSLGADRGLREQY
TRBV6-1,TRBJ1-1,ASSDQGAMNTEAF
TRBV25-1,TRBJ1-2,ASSEYTRYT
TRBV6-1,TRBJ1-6,ASSKETGQAPLH
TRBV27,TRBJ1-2,ASRSLTGVGQRDGYT
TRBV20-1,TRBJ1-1,SASIPPITEAF
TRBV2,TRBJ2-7,ASSEARGLSYEQY
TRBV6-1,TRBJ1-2,ASSGQIGYGYT
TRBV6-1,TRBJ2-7,ASTKVGRSSYEQY
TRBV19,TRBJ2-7,ASNPYGLADIYEQY
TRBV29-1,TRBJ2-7,SASPDTFYEQY
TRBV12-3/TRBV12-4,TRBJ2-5,ASSFSQKETQY
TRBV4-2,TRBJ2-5,ASSQDPTAQETQY
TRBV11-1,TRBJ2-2,ASSMTRFIGELF